These 19 T cell receptor beta chains share one sample of origin, sequenced in a study of B cell selection in AIRE deficiency. Conventional CD4 T cells were sorted as CD4+CD127+ cells. Libraries were prepared by immunoSEQ multiplex PCR; TCRdb keeps only in-frame clonotypes and omits some of them. The sample has about 23,000 clones, 97% seen once. The sample consisted of conventional CD4+ T cells sorted from PBMCs. The source of these receptors is a human donor with AIRE deficiency.

The chain has TRBV7-9 and TRBJ2-3, with D maybe TRBD2 (5 bases). The CDR3 has 16 amino acids. V shed 2 bases and J shed 2 bases, with 14 bases lying between them. Germline-derived CDR1 and CDR2 are SEHNR and FQNEAQ (reference sequence). As DNA, the CDR3 is TGTGCCAGCAGCTTATCCCGGACTGCAGTCACAGATACGCAGTATTTT. Translation: CASSLSRTAVTDTQYF.

The chain is built from TRBV11-2 and TRBJ2-2; 8 bases map to TRBD2. The germline CDR1 and CDR2 sequences are SGHAT and FQNNGV. CDR3 length: 15 amino acids. The V and J ends lost 7 bases and 4 bases, in that order; junction bases with no gene match: 8. CDR3 bases: TGTGCCAGCACCAAGGTTCTAGCGGGCACCGGGGAGCTGTTTTTT. Encoded protein: CASTKVLAGTGELFF. The variable domain in full, completed from reference TRBV11-2 and TRBJ2-2, reads EAGVAQSPRYKIIEKRQSVAFWCNPISGHATLYWYQQILGQGPKLLIQFQNNGVVDDSQLPKDRFSAERLKGVDSTLKIQPAKLEDSAVYLCASTKVLAGTGELFFGEGSRLTVL.

The V gene is TRBV28, the J gene TRBJ2-2, with 10 bases fitting TRBD2. CDR3 length: 20 amino acids. Germline CDR1 reads MDHEN; CDR2 reads SYDVKM. V shed 4 bases and J 3 bases; nucleotides not matched to a gene: 17. CDR3 region: CASSSTIVYLAGDHTGELFF. CDR3 in DNA: TGTGCCAGCAGTTCCACGATCGTATATCTAGCGGGAGACCACACCGGGGAGCTGTTTTTT. The full variable domain, in which reference TRBV28 and TRBJ2-2 provide the parts outside the CDR3, is DVKVTQSSRYLVKRTGEKVFLECVQDMDHENMFWYRQDPGLGLRLIYFSYDVKMKEKGDIPEGYSVSREKKERFSLILESASTNQTSMYLCASSSTIVYLAGDHTGELFFGEGSRLTVL.

The chain uses TRBV7-2 and TRBJ2-1, with TRBD2 matching 8 bases. Per germline, CDR1 SGHTA and CDR2 FQGNSA. This CDR3 comprises 16 residues. V was pared by 6 bases and J by 3 bases, with 10 bases of the junction left unmatched. CDR3 bases: TGTGCCAGCAGTTGGAAAGCGGGAGATGACTACAATGAGCAGTTCTTC. It yields the protein CASSWKAGDDYNEQFF.

The V gene is TRBV4-1, the J gene TRBJ1-5; no clear D gene. The CDR3 length is 14 residues. The V gene's germline CDR1 is MGHRA and CDR2 YSYEKL. V shed 1 base and J shed 9 bases, with 13 bases lying between them. CDR3 nucleotides: TGCGCCAGCAGCCAAGCCGGGGTGAATGCGCCCCAGCATTTT. This sequence encodes CASSQAGVNAPQHF.

This clone was seen just once. One end of the junction does not line up with germline, which may come from a read error. V and J are TRBV4-1 and TRBJ2-7, with TRBD2 matching 11 bases. Looked up from germline, CDR1 is MGHRA and CDR2 is YSYEKL. The CDR3 spans 18 residues. In DNA form, the CDR3 reads TGCGCCAGCAGCCAAGAAGGGGCTAGCGGGAGGCCTCCCTACGGGCAGTACTTC. Its translation is CASSQEGASGRPPYGQYF.

The rearrangement joins TRBV5-1 to TRBJ2-7; 10 bases are a match to TRBD2. The germline CDR1 and CDR2 sequences are SGHRS and YFSETQ. The V and J ends lost 5 bases and 4 bases, in that order; junction bases with no gene match: 3. This CDR3 is built from 13 residues. CDR3 sequence reads: CASRGSGRYEQYF. CDR3 bases: TGCGCCAGCAGGGGTAGCGGGAGGTACGAGCAGTACTTC.

The chain employs TRBV6-6 and TRBJ2-7, with 11 positions matching TRBD2. Germline CDR1 MNHNY, CDR2 SVGAGI (reference sequence). J gave up 5 bases and V 6 bases, and 9 bases lay outside the gene matches. The CDR3 consists of 15 residues. The CDR3 DNA is TGTGCCAGCAGAACACTAGCGGGAGACACCAACGAGCAGTACTTC. Protein product: CASRTLAGDTNEQYF.

J is TRBJ2-7 and V is TRBV6-5; a weak D match, TRBD2 (6 bases). CDR3 size: 13 residues. V lost 4 bases and J 2 bases, leaving 9 bases between the germline ends. Germline CDR1 MNHEY, CDR2 SVGAGI. CDR3 nucleotides: TGTGCCAGCAGTTCTAGCGAGACCTACGAGCAGTACTTC. It specifies CASSSSETYEQYF.

J is TRBJ2-2 and V is TRBV5-6; D is uncertain. The CDR3 runs to 17 residues. Germline lookup yields CDR1 SGHDT and CDR2 YYEEEE. Trimming shortened V by 6 bases and J by 2 bases, and 20 bases separated the two germline ends. The CDR3 DNA sequence: TGTGCCAGCATCGCCGGGCTGGGCCCCTACAACACCGGGGAGCTGTTTTTT. It encodes CASIAGLGPYNTGELFF.

This clone was seen once. The germline gene is not matched at one end of the junction; a read error may be the cause. This rearrangement joins TRBV7-7 to TRBJ2-1, with TRBD2 identical over 12 bases. Germline CDR1 reads SSHAT; CDR2 reads FNYEAQ (reference sequence). This CDR3 spans 14 amino acids. The CDR3 DNA follows: TGTGCTAGCAGCCCCGGGACTAGCGGGCGGGAACAGTTCTTC. This gives the protein CASSPGTSGREQFF.

This CDR3 reads CASSYSWSSSNQPQHF. CDR3 DNA: TGTGCCAGCAGTTACTCCTGGAGCAGTTCCAATCAGCCCCAGCATTTT. V gene TRBV6-5 combines with J gene TRBJ1-5, with D unresolved. V was trimmed by 0 bases and J by 3 bases, leaving 12 bases between them. Germline V gene data show CDR1 as MNHEY and CDR2 as SVGAGI. The CDR3 runs 16 residues.

This sequence joins TRBV7-2 and TRBJ1-2; 7 bases align to TRBD1. The CDR3 has 14 amino acids. Per germline, CDR1 SGHTA and CDR2 FQGNSA. V gave up 5 bases and J gave up 3 bases; unmatched junction bases: 6. CDR3 in DNA: TGTGCCAGCAGCGATATACAGGGGTACTATGGCTACACCTTC. Protein sequence: CASSDIQGYYGYTF.

The V and J genes are TRBV28 and TRBJ2-7; TRBD2 matches 12 bases. The CDR3 has 15 amino acids. Per the germline V gene, CDR1 is MDHEN and CDR2 is SYDVKM. The V segment lost 3 bases and the J segment 4 bases; nucleotides outside the gene matches: 4. CDR3 sequence (DNA): TGTGCCAGCAGTTTGCTAGCGGGAGGGAGTTACGAGCAGTACTTC. This encodes CASSLLAGGSYEQYF.

The rearrangement uses TRBV30 and TRBJ2-7, with 10 bases matching TRBD2. The ends lost 6 bases at V and 5 bases at J; junction bases unmatched: 13. The CDR3 length is 15 residues. CDR1 and CDR2 (germline): GTSNPN, SVGIG (reference sequence). CDR3 bases: TGTGCCTGCCTGAGAGTCAAGCGGGAGGGGGACGAGCAGTACTTC. Amino acids: CACLRVKREGDEQYF.

The chain is built from TRBV4-1 and TRBJ2-1; 11 bases align to TRBD2. Germline V CDR1 and CDR2: MGHRA, YSYEKL. With V trimmed by 5 bases and J by 8 bases, 8 bases remained unmatched. The CDR3 is 15 residues long. Here the CDR3 DNA reads TGCGCCAGCAGCACCCTAGCGGGAGGACGCTATGAGCAGTTCTTC. Its translation is CASSTLAGGRYEQFF.

The V and J genes are TRBV5-4 and TRBJ2-2; 12 bases line up with TRBD2. There are 16 residues in the CDR3. Germline V gene data show CDR1 as SGHNT and CDR2 as YYREEE (reference sequence). Trimming took 4 bases from V and 7 from J; bases not matched to a gene: 8. The CDR3 sequence is CASSPGGTSGYGELFF. CDR3 bases: TGTGCCAGCAGCCCGGGAGGGACTAGCGGGTACGGGGAGCTGTTTTTT.

This clone has just one count. CDR3 sequence reads: CAISGLSHRDLNEQFF. In DNA, the CDR3 is TGTGCCATCAGTGGGCTATCCCATCGGGACCTCAATGAGCAGTTCTTC. The chain recombines TRBV10-3 with TRBJ2-1, with D perhaps being TRBD1 or TRBD2 (5 bases each). The germline V gene has CDR1 ENHRY and CDR2 SYGVKD. The CDR3 loop spans 16 amino acids. V lost 4 bases and J 6 bases, leaving 19 bases between the germline ends.

This clone was seen once. The V call is TRBV28, the J call TRBJ1-1; 7 nucleotides line up with TRBD1. This CDR3 spans 14 amino acids. The ends lost 7 bases at V and 1 base at J; junction bases unmatched: 6. Germline lookup yields CDR1 MDHEN and CDR2 SYDVKM. Here the CDR3 reads CASILRTGNTEAFF. The CDR3 bases are TGTGCCAGCATCCTACGGACAGGGAACACTGAAGCTTTCTTT.